This T cell receptor beta chain emerged from a study of blood T cell repertoires in COVID-19. Study-wide background: There were acute and convalescent COVID-19 samples, and they came from the United States, Italy and Spain. PBMCs, B-cell-depleted T cells, or T cells were the source of the cDNA or gDNA that made up the material.

Looked up from germline, CDR1 is SNHLY and CDR2 is FYNNEI. The CDR3 sequence is 12 residues long. V shed 10 bases, J shed 8 bases, and the junction held 10 bases outside the gene matches. Under the authors' procedure: The assay estimated nucleated cells by amplifying reference gene primers. This table comes from immunoSEQ multiplex PCR, and its TCRdb copy is limited to in-frame clones, with some not included. D and trimming come from the DNA, and the V and J calls and clone size come from that table. The top ten clones hold 0.65% to 0.9% of a sample with some 120,000 clones, 75% to 90% of them seen once.

The clonotype comes from a woman between 65 and 79 years old with acute or convalescent COVID-19. The sample taken for sequencing was peripheral blood. The rearrangement joins TRBV2 to TRBJ1-2; TRBD1 agrees at 7 bases. This CDR3 is CANRDRVKGYTF. CDR3 DNA: TGTGCCAACCGCGACAGGGTAAAGGGCTACACCTTC. The complete variable domain, with remaining parts taken from reference TRBV2 and TRBJ1-2, reads EPEVTQTPSHQVTQMGQEVILRCVPISNHLYFYWYRQILGQKVEFLVSFYNNEISEKSEIFDDQFSVERPDGSNFTLKIRSTKLEDSAMYFCANRDRVKGYTFGSGTRLTVV.